These T cell receptor beta chains were read from a single sample in a study of blood T cell repertoires in COVID-19. Sequencing was performed with immunoSEQ multiplex PCR; in TCRdb, only in-frame clones are kept and a portion is missing. The sample carries about 170,000 clones, around 83% recorded once. Sequencing was carried out using PBMCs or T cells enriched from blood (not recorded which). These TCRs come from a woman in her forties or fifties in a cohort exposed to, infected with or recovered from COVID-19 (not recorded which). Each CDR3 is given with its conserved first and last residue. The order of the fields is clone size, D gene, J gene, V gene, CDR3 DNA, CDR3 protein. D genes are given only for firm matches. Rows may omit the clone size; those that give it use once, few, many or a size class.

size: -; D: -; J: TRBJ1-1; V: TRBV28; DNA: TGTGCCAGCAGGCCCCAGGCGAGCACTGAAGCTTTCTTT; CDR3: CASRPQASTEAFF
size: -; D: TRBD1; J: TRBJ1-1; V: TRBV6-5; DNA: TGTGCCAGCAGTTTTGGACAGGGGGCAGGCACTGAAGCTTTCTTT; CDR3: CASSFGQGAGTEAFF
size: few; D: TRBD2; J: TRBJ2-1; V: TRBV5-4; DNA: TGTGCCAGCAGCTTGAAATTAGCGGGAGGCCGGGATGAGCAGTTCTTC; CDR3: CASSLKLAGGRDEQFF
size: -; D: -; J: TRBJ2-1; V: TRBV9; DNA: TGTGCCAGCAGCTTCAGGACAAACTCCTACAATGAGCAGTTCTTC; CDR3: CASSFRTNSYNEQFF
size: -; D: -; J: TRBJ2-7; V: TRBV3-1/TRBV3-2; DNA: TGTGCCAGCAGCCAAGGGGCAGGGGCCGTGGACGAGCAGTACTTC; CDR3: CASSQGAGAVDEQYF
size: few; D: -; J: TRBJ2-2; V: TRBV29-1; DNA: TGCAGCGTCACGGACAGCTGGAACACCGGGGAGCTGTTTTTT; CDR3: CSVTDSWNTGELFF
size: -; D: TRBD1; J: TRBJ2-5; V: TRBV5-1; DNA: TGCGCCAGCGGCCAGGGGGTCGCAGAGACCCAGTACTTC; CDR3: CASGQGVAETQYF
size: -; D: -; J: TRBJ2-2; V: TRBV28; DNA: TGTGCCAGCAGTTTAATGGCCTTAGCGGTCGGGGAGCTGTTTTTT; CDR3: CASSLMALAVGELFF
size: -; D: TRBD1; J: TRBJ1-3; V: TRBV9; DNA: TGTGCCAGCAGCACAGGGACAGCTAAATTGAGAAACACCATATATTTT; CDR3: CASSTGTAKLRNTIYF
size: -; D: TRBD1; J: TRBJ2-7; V: TRBV4-1; DNA: TGCGCCAGCAGCCAAGAAGACAGGGGGATCGCTGGTGGTCACGAGCAGTACTTC; CDR3: CASSQEDRGIAGGHEQYF
size: -; D: TRBD1; J: TRBJ1-5; V: TRBV27; DNA: TGTGCCAGCAGTTCCCAGGGGGGTGTTCAGCCCCAGCATTTT; CDR3: CASSSQGGVQPQHF
size: -; D: TRBD1; J: TRBJ1-4; V: TRBV5-5; DNA: TGTGCCAGCAGCAAGGACAGGGGCACTAATGAAAAACTGTTTTTT; CDR3: CASSKDRGTNEKLFF
size: few; D: -; J: TRBJ2-7; V: TRBV28; DNA: TGTGCCACCACAGGGAAATGGTCCTCCGAGCAGTACTTC; CDR3: CATTGKWSSEQYF
size: -; D: -; J: TRBJ1-2; V: TRBV30; DNA: TGTGCCTGGGGGGGGAACAGGGAGAGGTTAACCTATGGCTACACCTTC; CDR3: CAWGGNRERLTYGYTF
size: -; D: TRBD1; J: TRBJ1-4; V: TRBV19; DNA: TGTGCCAGTAGTATTGGACAGGGGGGTAGGTCTAATGAAAAACTGTTTTTT; CDR3: CASSIGQGGRSNEKLFF
size: -; D: -; J: TRBJ2-5; V: TRBV11-2; DNA: TGTGCCAGTAATGGCCCCCTTCCGACAGAAGAGACCCAGTACTTC; CDR3: CASNGPLPTEETQYF
size: -; D: -; J: TRBJ1-2; V: TRBV11-2; DNA: TGTGCCAGCAGCTTAGACCTAGGCGGGATCTATGGCTACACCTTC; CDR3: CASSLDLGGIYGYTF
size: -; D: -; J: TRBJ1-2; V: TRBV2; DNA: TGTGCCAGCAGCTTGTGGGAGGGCTTCGATGGCTACACCTTC; CDR3: CASSLWEGFDGYTF
size: few; D: -; J: TRBJ1-5; V: TRBV5-4; DNA: TGTGCCAGCAGCCTGTTCGGCAGCGAGAATCAGCCCCAGCATTTT; CDR3: CASSLFGSENQPQHF
size: -; D: TRBD1; J: TRBJ2-5; V: TRBV3-1/TRBV3-2; DNA: TGTGCCAGCAGCCAAGACTCCGGACAGGGGGCAGGAGAGACCCAGTACTTC; CDR3: CASSQDSGQGAGETQYF
size: -; D: -; J: TRBJ1-3; V: TRBV19; DNA: TGTGCCAGTAGTCCACGCGCCCGGGGGGCAGGAAACACCATATATTTT; CDR3: CASSPRARGAGNTIYF
size: -; D: -; J: TRBJ1-5; V: TRBV6-1; DNA: TGTGCCAGCAGTGAAGTCGCTGGCCAGCCCCAGCATTTT; CDR3: CASSEVAGQPQHF
size: -; D: -; J: TRBJ2-1; V: TRBV29-1; DNA: TGCAGCGTTGTACACGCCGGGAATGAGCAGTTCTTC; CDR3: CSVVHAGNEQFF
size: -; D: -; J: TRBJ1-2; V: TRBV15; DNA: TGTGCCACCAGCAGAGATTCCCAGGGAAGTTATGGCTACACCTTC; CDR3: CATSRDSQGSYGYTF
size: -; D: -; J: TRBJ2-7; V: TRBV11-3; DNA: TGTGCCAGCAGCCTAGACGGGTCCTACGAGCAGTACTTC; CDR3: CASSLDGSYEQYF
size: -; D: TRBD1; J: TRBJ1-1; V: TRBV4-1; DNA: TGCGCCAGCAGCCAAGATTGGGACAGGGGTACTGAAGCTTTCTTT; CDR3: CASSQDWDRGTEAFF
size: once; D: TRBD2; J: TRBJ2-3; V: TRBV4-1; DNA: TGCGCCAGCACTCGGCGGGGGGTCTGGGGCACAGATACGCAGTATTTT; CDR3: CASTRRGVWGTDTQYF
size: few; D: TRBD2; J: TRBJ2-1; V: TRBV7-2; DNA: TGTGCCAGCAGCTTAGTGACTAGCGGGGGGAGACAGTTCTTC; CDR3: CASSLVTSGGRQFF
size: -; D: TRBD1; J: TRBJ1-5; V: TRBV28; DNA: TGTGCCAGCAGGAACCCAGGGGGCCCTAATCAGCCCCAGCATTTT; CDR3: CASRNPGGPNQPQHF
size: few; D: -; J: TRBJ1-6; V: TRBV6-5; DNA: TGTGCCAGCAGACTAATGGTGTATAATTCACCCCTCCACTTT; CDR3: CASRLMVYNSPLHF
size: -; D: TRBD2; J: TRBJ2-2; V: TRBV5-4; DNA: TGTGCCAGCAGCTCGGGCGGCCTAGCGGGAGGGCTGAACACCGGGGAGCTGTTTTTT; CDR3: CASSSGGLAGGLNTGELFF
size: -; D: -; J: TRBJ1-3; V: TRBV6-5; DNA: TGTGCCAGCAGTATGGACAGTAGCTCTGGAAACACCATATATTTT; CDR3: CASSMDSSSGNTIYF
size: -; D: TRBD2; J: TRBJ2-1; V: TRBV2; DNA: TGTGCCAGTAACTTCAGCGGGGCTAACAATGAGCAGTTCTTC; CDR3: CASNFSGANNEQFF
size: -; D: -; J: TRBJ2-7; V: TRBV7-6; DNA: TGTGCCAGCAGCCAGGGTACGAACCCATACGAGCAGTACTTC; CDR3: CASSQGTNPYEQYF
size: -; D: -; J: TRBJ2-3; V: TRBV7-9; DNA: TGTGCCAGCAGCTTAGGCCAGCGCCGGTACACAGATACGCAGTATTTT; CDR3: CASSLGQRRYTDTQYF
size: -; D: -; J: TRBJ2-4; V: TRBV11-3; DNA: TGTGCCAGCAGCTTACAGGGGGGCATTCAGTACTTC; CDR3: CASSLQGGIQYF
size: -; D: -; J: TRBJ1-4; V: TRBV5-4; DNA: TGTGCCAGCAGCTTGGGGGGAGGCGCGGACGAAAAACTGTTTTTT; CDR3: CASSLGGGADEKLFF
size: once; D: -; J: TRBJ1-6; V: TRBV19; DNA: TGTGCCAGTACCAATTACCGAGGGGGGGTTAATTCACCCCTCCACTTT; CDR3: CASTNYRGGVNSPLHF
size: -; D: -; J: TRBJ2-2; V: TRBV11-2; DNA: TGTGCCAGCAGCTTAGATTCAGGATCGAACACCGGGGAGCTGTTTTTT; CDR3: CASSLDSGSNTGELFF
size: few; D: -; J: TRBJ1-4; V: TRBV28; DNA: TGTGCCAGCAGTCCAGGGGTCAGGAATGAAAAACTGTTTTTT; CDR3: CASSPGVRNEKLFF
size: -; D: -; J: TRBJ2-3; V: TRBV7-9; DNA: TGTGCCAGCACCCAACAGGTCTTGGGTACAGATACGCAGTATTTT; CDR3: CASTQQVLGTDTQYF
size: once; D: -; J: TRBJ2-2; V: TRBV7-2; DNA: TGTGCCAGCAGCCCAAGAGGTCACGGGACGAACACCGGGGAGCTGTTTTTT; CDR3: CASSPRGHGTNTGELFF
size: once; D: -; J: TRBJ1-3; V: TRBV28; DNA: TGTGCCAGCAGTTTTATGGGGGGAGGTGGAAACACCATATATTTT; CDR3: CASSFMGGGGNTIYF
size: few; D: TRBD1; J: TRBJ2-7; V: TRBV18; DNA: TGTGCCAGCTCACCACCCGGGACAGGATCCTACGAGCAGTACTTC; CDR3: CASSPPGTGSYEQYF
size: -; D: TRBD1; J: TRBJ1-2; V: TRBV7-9; DNA: TGTGCCAGCAGTCCAGGGGGCTATGGCTACACCTTC; CDR3: CASSPGGYGYTF
size: -; D: -; J: TRBJ1-4; V: TRBV9; DNA: TGTGCCAGCAGCGTAGGAGTGAGGGAAAAACTGTTTTTT; CDR3: CASSVGVREKLFF
size: -; D: -; J: TRBJ1-5; V: TRBV6-2/TRBV6-3; DNA: TGTGCCAGCAGTTCGGGCAATCAGCCCCAGCATTTT; CDR3: CASSSGNQPQHF
size: -; D: TRBD2; J: TRBJ2-1; V: TRBV5-1; DNA: TGCGCCAGCAGCTTGGTGACTAGCGGGGGGGTAAAGCAGTTCTTC; CDR3: CASSLVTSGGVKQFF
size: few; D: TRBD2; J: TRBJ2-7; V: TRBV10-3; DNA: TGTGCCATCAACGCCAGGCGGGGGGACGAGCAGTACTTC; CDR3: CAINARRGDEQYF
size: -; D: -; J: TRBJ2-3; V: TRBV21-1; DNA: TGTGCCAGCAGCAACAGAAAGCACGTTCGGGTTTCTGATACGCAGTATTTT; CDR3: CASSNRKHVRVSDTQYF
size: -; D: TRBD1; J: TRBJ2-7; V: TRBV7-9; DNA: TGTGCCAGCAGACGGGACAGCTCCTACGAGCAGTACTTC; CDR3: CASRRDSSYEQYF